Here is one T cell receptor beta chain with its context. It lacks a known antigen. Base qualities are not provided; no much larger clone lies one nucleotide away. The data derive from a study of blood T cell repertoires in COVID-19 (dated by TCRdb to the early 2020s). Context from the whole study: Samples covering the acute and convalescent phases of COVID-19 were provided by collaborators in the United States, Italy and Spain. The sample metadata nearly always contained a de-identified subject ID, COVID-19 status, age in years and sex. Samples came from the ongoing ImmuneRACE study (first 160 participants) plus 1,254 subjects from 6 global collaborators. The repertoires were made available in a free public database intended to serve as a resource for research on the immune response to SARS-CoV-2. The dataset comprised deeply sampled blood TCRbeta repertoires from subjects exposed to, actively infected with, or recovered from COVID-19. Where available, HLA class I and class II types were taken from metadata supplied by the sample provider and were not determined by assay-based typing. The prospective study material was composed of cDNA or gDNA derived from T cells, B-cell-depleted T cells, or PBMCs.

Trimming costs V 0 bases and J 6 bases, and their ends lie 14 bases apart. For CDR1 and CDR2, the germline V gene (reference sequence) lists SEHNR and FQNEAQ. Taken from cysteine to phenylalanine, the CDR3 has 15 residues. CDR3 DNA is the only sequence kept; it has 45 bases, read in frame from the first base. TCRbeta CDR3 regions were amplified from genomic DNA using the immunoSEQ Assay, a bias-controlled multiplex PCR. As for the original processing: The number of nucleated cells in each sample was estimated by amplification of reference gene primers within the assay. To quantify the absolute abundance of each unique TCRbeta CDR3 rearrangement, sequence reads were collapsed and filtered. For each sample, productive Simpson clonality was calculated as the square root of Simpson's diversity index over productive rearrangements. TCRdb took over this immuneACCESS table, retaining in-frame rearrangements with V and J assigned. Such tables are incomplete; in checked studies, under half of the missing clones stem from an unresolved V gene, and the remainder is unexplained. D and trimming come from the DNA, and the V and J calls and clone size come from that table. This sample lists a few hundred thousand clones; around 82% were detected once. Roughly 3.1% of the sample belongs to the ten largest clones.

Collaborating institutions collected whole blood in K2EDTA tubes following their own protocols. Collaborator samples were shipped for TCRbeta analysis as frozen whole blood, isolated PBMCs, or DNA extracted from either sample type. Paper-wide results and their limitations: Clinical and demographic metadata were provided uncurated, with the amount varying by source and participant.

Recombination joined TRBV7-9 with TRBJ1-2; TRBD1 might be the D gene, on 6 matching bases. The TCR was taken from a woman between 18 and 29 years old with acute or convalescent COVID-19. Specimen: peripheral blood. The DNA sequence is as follows: TGTGCCAGCAGCTTAGCGCGGGGGGGCACTGATGGCTACACCTTC. It encodes CASSLARGGTDGYTF.